By frequency in the sample, the clone carrying this TCR beta chain is medium-sized (0.01 to 0.1%). Its specificity is unknown. The data derive from a study of spatial heterogeneity in lung cancer. Study-wide context: Averaged across combinations, each unique TCR and UMI pairing appeared more than ten times in raw reads, which were uncorrected. Findings of the study overall: Tracking of tumor mutation counts was seen in expanded intratumoral alpha and beta TCR counts.

Germline lookup yields CDR1 SGHTA and CDR2 FQGTGA. This CDR3 region has 15 residues. After removal of 5 bases from V and 0 bases from J, the junction contained 5 bases not matched to a gene. Time point denoted: sample taken at primary tumor resection. TCRdb ran MiXCR on the 5' RACE reads and lists one entry per CDR3 protein. The repertoire includes approximately 7,000 distinct CDR3 sequences, about 14% of them detected once, and about 7.3% sits in the top ten. The chain uses TRBV7-3 and TRBJ2-3, with 7 bases lining up with TRBD1. The receptor's source is a male donor with early-stage non-small cell lung cancer. The specimen comprised lung tumor tissue, sampled at surgery. In nucleotides, the CDR3 is TGTGCCAGCAGCCCTCAGGGGGTTAGCACAGATACGCAGTATTTT. Residues: CASSPQGVSTDTQYF.